This T cell receptor (beta chain) stems from a study of blood T cell repertoires in COVID-19. Study-level background: PBMCs, B-cell-depleted T cells, or T cells provided the cDNA or gDNA that made up the material.

The CDR3 runs to 12 residues. Germline lookup yields CDR1 ENHRY and CDR2 SYGVKD. The V gene lost 4 bases and the J gene lost 6 bases, with 7 bases spanning the gap. Produced via immunoSEQ multiplex PCR; TCRdb's table is partial and in-frame only. The table records 100,000 to 150,000 clones, about 70% of them present only once. The sample taken for sequencing was peripheral blood. The source is a woman aged 70 to 79 with acute or convalescent COVID-19. This chain uses TRBV10-3 with TRBJ2-1; D is unresolved. CDR3 sequence: CAISGAPNEQFF. The CDR3 region has the DNA TGTGCCATCAGTGGGGCCCCCAATGAGCAGTTCTTC.